The following is a T cell receptor beta chain sequence with its context. The clone's antigen remains unknown. No base quality information exists; no much larger clone differs at one position. The data derive from a study of CD8 T cells in ankylosing spondylitis (dated by TCRdb to about 2017). About the investigation overall: To find TCR variants linked to disease, the study profiled T cell receptor beta repertoires in ankylosing spondylitis patients and healthy donors. In total, the full study cohort was made up of 85 to 140 healthy donors and some 26 ankylosing spondylitis patients. Peripheral blood was sampled, and synovial fluid was additionally collected from ankylosing spondylitis patients. Results the study describes overall, beyond this receptor: Some of the motif variants had been reported before in the synovial fluid and blood of reactive arthritis patients, a finding that suggests common disease-initiation mechanisms. The disease-linked clones showed a CD8+ phenotype and occurred at relatively low frequencies in peripheral blood. A TCR beta motif of several highly homologous amino acid variants appeared characteristic of blood from ankylosing spondylitis patients. The disease-linked clones were reported to be significantly enriched in matched synovial fluid samples from ankylosing spondylitis patients.

Sequencing was performed on an Illumina HiSeq 2500. TCR beta libraries were prepared by quantitative 5'-RACE with molecular barcodes. The source study handled its data this way. Disease-linked TCR variants were identified with a new computational method built on a probabilistic model of VDJ rearrangement. TCRdb handled the public reads itself, with Q25 trimming in fastp and clone calling in MiXCR, and kept productive beta chains. All rows with the same CDR3 protein become a single entry with the most common DNA and genes. The V and J calls were determined by TCRdb, not by the authors. For this sample there are 250,000 to 350,000 distinct CDR3 sequences; 20% appear just once. Around 7.8% of the sample belongs to the ten largest clones. The TCR was taken from a male donor with ankylosing spondylitis or in good health (not recorded which). The sequenced sample was blood, either unsorted or a sorted T cell fraction (not recorded which).

The DNA sequence reads TGTGCCAGCACCTCCGAGACGGTCTCGGCTTTCTTT. Its protein is CASTSETVSAFF. The chain is encoded by TRBV28 joined to TRBJ1-1, with the D gene too uncertain to name. Trimming at the junction amounts to 7 bases on V and 11 bases on J, and the germline ends lie 17 bases apart. Via the germline V gene, CDR1 is MDHEN and CDR2 SYDVKM. The CDR3 runs 12 amino acids, cysteine and phenylalanine included. Only the CDR3 DNA stays, 36 bases, in frame from base 1.